This TCR beta chain derives from a study of blood T cells in healthy people across ages (dated by TCRdb to between 2014 and 2016). Regarding the complete study: In model experiments, roughly one uniquely barcoded TCR beta cDNA molecule per two T cells was captured by template switching. Using the same blood draw, the study looked at two additional independent replicas of 1 million unique cDNA reads for two donors, one aged 18 to 30 and the other aged 80 or older. Age-related changes in TCR beta repertoire diversity were measured in the study by deep sequencing normalized with unique cDNA molecular identifiers. To avoid experimental bias, donors of different ages were randomly spread across the sequencing lanes. Four age groups were formed from the donors: young (average roughly 15 years), middle-aged (approximately 41), aged (approximately 60) and long-lived (around 80).

The approximately 41 donors, aged roughly 6 to 100 years, were systemically healthy Caucasian individuals from Russia. Ten milliliters of peripheral blood were drawn from each donor into EDTA-treated Vacutainer tubes. PBMCs were isolated by Ficoll-Paque density-gradient centrifugation, with at least 7 million obtained per sample. Total RNA, at least 5 micrograms per sample, was extracted from PBMCs with Trizol reagent. Naive CD45RAhigh/CD27high T cell percentages were measured by flow cytometry on a PBMC aliquot from every donor. The CDR3 covers 15 residues, taking in both the cysteine and the phenylalanine. Only the CDR3 region is kept as DNA, spanning 45 bases read in frame from base 1. CDR1 and CDR2, per the germline V gene (reference sequence), are PRHDT and FYEKMQ. V is reduced by 5 bases and J by 1 base, leaving a spacing of 14 bases between them. The library was prepared using 5' RACE. These reads were obtained on an Illumina HiSeq 2500. The second PCR ran for about 6 to 12 cycles and used a J-beta primer mix along with a sample-barcoded 5' primer. A template-switch 5' adaptor carrying 12 random nucleotides introduced a unique molecular identifier onto each TCR beta cDNA molecule. Each sample yielded at least 2.5 million CDR3-containing paired-end reads. The Mint cDNA synthesis kit, primed by a TRBC-specific oligonucleotide, was used to synthesize first-strand cDNA from all RNA. Following uracil-DNA glycosylase treatment, a first 18-cycle PCR with universal primers M1SS and BC2_uni_R was performed on all cDNA. In the authors' own workflow: For normalization, 1 million high-quality reads were randomly selected from each sample, with every read carrying a distinct molecular identifier. Reads sharing molecular identifiers were discarded rather than binned into consensus sequences. MiTCR, set to a Q25 quality threshold and the strictest error-elimination algorithm, was used for CDR3 identification, clonotype clustering and error correction. A nonparametric unseen species model with Euler transformation was used to estimate lower-bound total TCR beta diversity. The public sequencing data were trimmed at Q25 with fastp and processed into clonotypes with MiXCR by TCRdb, which kept only in-frame beta chains. CDR3 protein duplicates are merged, each entry listing the most common genes and DNA. In this record, the V and J calls reflect TCRdb's handling and not the investigators' own analysis. The sample data list around 1,600,000 distinct CDR3 sequences, and roughly two fifths of these were observed just once. Around 4% of the sample goes to the ten largest clones.

A note on this clonotype: Its antigen target is currently unknown. Per-base qualities were not stored, and no clone one base away is much larger.

Beyond this particular receptor, the publication reports: Observed TCR beta diversity correlated strongly with the percentage of naive T cells measured by flow cytometry. Donor CMV infection status was unknown, potentially confounding age-related changes in expanded clonotypes. The long-lived group showed more naive CD4+ T cells, fewer expanded clones and increased TCR diversity than the aged group, suggesting age selection. Because profiling used bulk unsorted PBMCs, naive and antigen-experienced compartments could not be compared conclusively. Observed TCR beta diversity per million T cells fell roughly linearly with age, and a significant reduction was already apparent by age approximately 40. Estimates of total diversity based on one million sequenced T cells were regarded as lower bounds and as underestimates.

Sequenced input: blood. The chain couples TRBV13 to TRBJ1-1, and perhaps TRBD1 as D gene, on 5 matching bases. This clonotype was obtained from a woman aged 18-29 years in good health. The CDR3 protein is CASSPAGHGNTEAFF. In nucleotide form, the sequence is TGTGCCAGCAGCCCCGCTGGACACGGGAACACTGAAGCTTTCTTT.